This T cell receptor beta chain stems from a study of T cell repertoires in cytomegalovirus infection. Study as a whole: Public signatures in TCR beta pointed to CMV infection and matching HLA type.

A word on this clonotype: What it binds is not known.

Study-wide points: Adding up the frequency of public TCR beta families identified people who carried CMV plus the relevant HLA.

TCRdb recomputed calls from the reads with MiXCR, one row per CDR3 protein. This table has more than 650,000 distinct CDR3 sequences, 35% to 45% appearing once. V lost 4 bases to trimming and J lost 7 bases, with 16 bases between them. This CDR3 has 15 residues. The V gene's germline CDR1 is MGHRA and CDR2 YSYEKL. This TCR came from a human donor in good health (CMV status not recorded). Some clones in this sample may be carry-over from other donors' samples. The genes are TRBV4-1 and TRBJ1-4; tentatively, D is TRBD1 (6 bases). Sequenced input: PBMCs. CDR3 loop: CASSLTNRVTEKLFF. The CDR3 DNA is TGCGCCAGCAGCCTCACTAACAGGGTTACTGAAAAACTGTTTTTT.